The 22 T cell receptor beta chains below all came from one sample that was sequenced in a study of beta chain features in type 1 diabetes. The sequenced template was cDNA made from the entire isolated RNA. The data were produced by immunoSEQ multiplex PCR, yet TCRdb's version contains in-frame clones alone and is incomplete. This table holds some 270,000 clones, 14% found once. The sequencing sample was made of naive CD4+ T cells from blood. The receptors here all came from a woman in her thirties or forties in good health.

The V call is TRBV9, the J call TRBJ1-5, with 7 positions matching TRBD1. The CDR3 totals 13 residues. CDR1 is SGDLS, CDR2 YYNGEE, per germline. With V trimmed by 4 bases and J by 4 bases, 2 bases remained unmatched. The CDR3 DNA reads TGTGCCAGCAGCCCGACAGGGAATCAGCCCCAGCATTTT. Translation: CASSPTGNQPQHF.

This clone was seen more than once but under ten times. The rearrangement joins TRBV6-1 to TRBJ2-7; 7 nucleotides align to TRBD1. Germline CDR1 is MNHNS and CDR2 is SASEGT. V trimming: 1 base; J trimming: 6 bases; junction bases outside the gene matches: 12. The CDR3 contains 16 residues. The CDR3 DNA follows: TGTGCCAGCAGTGAAGTAGGGGGCGCGAGGCTGTTCGAGCAGTACTTC. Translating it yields CASSEVGGARLFEQYF.

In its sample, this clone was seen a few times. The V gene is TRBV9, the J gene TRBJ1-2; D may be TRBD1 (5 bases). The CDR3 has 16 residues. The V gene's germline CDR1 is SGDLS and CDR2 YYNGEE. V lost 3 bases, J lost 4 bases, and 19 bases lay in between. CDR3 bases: TGTGCCAGCAGCGGCGGAATTAAGAGGACAAGCTATGGCTACACCTTC. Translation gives CASSGGIKRTSYGYTF.

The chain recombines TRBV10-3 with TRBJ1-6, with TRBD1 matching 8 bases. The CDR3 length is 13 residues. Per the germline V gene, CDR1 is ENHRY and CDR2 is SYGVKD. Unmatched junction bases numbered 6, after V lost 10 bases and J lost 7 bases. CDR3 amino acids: CATKTGVNSPLHF. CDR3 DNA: TGTGCCACAAAGACAGGGGTCAATTCACCCCTCCACTTT.

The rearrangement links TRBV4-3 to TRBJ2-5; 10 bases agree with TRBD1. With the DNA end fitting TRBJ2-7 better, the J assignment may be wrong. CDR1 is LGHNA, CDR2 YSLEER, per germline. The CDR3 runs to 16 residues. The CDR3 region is CASSQDLGTGAHEQYF. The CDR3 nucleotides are TGCGCCAGCAGCCAAGATCTTGGGACAGGGGCCCACGAGCAGTACTTC.

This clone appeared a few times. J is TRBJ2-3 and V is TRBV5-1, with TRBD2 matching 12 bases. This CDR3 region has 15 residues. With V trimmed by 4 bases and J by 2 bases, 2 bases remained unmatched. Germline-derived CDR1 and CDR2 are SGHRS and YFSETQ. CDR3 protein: CASSPSGGDTDTQYF. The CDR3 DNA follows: TGCGCCAGCAGCCCTAGCGGGGGGGACACAGATACGCAGTATTTT. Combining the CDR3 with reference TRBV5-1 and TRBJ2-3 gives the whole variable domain KAGVTQTPRYLIKTRGQQVTLSCSPISGHRSVSWYQQTPGQGLQFLFEYFSETQRNKGNFPGRFSGRQFSNSRSEMNVSTLELGDSALYLCASSPSGGDTDTQYFGPGTRLTVL.

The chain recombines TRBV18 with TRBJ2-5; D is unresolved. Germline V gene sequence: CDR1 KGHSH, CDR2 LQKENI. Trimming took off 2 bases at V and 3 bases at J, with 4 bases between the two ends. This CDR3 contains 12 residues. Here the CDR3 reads CASSPSEETQYF. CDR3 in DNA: TGTGCCAGCTCACCATCAGAAGAGACCCAGTACTTC.

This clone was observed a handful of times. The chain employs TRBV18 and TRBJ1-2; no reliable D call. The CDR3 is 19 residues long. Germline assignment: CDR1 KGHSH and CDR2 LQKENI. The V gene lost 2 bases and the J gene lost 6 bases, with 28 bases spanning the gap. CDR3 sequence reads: CASSPLRGMVEVSVDGYTF. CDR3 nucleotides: TGTGCCAGCTCACCATTGCGGGGAATGGTTGAAGTTTCGGTGGATGGCTACACCTTC. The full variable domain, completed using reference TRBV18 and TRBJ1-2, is NAGVMQNPRHLVRRRGQEARLRCSPMKGHSHVYWYRQLPEEGLKFMVYLQKENIIDESGMPKERFSAEFPKEGPSILRIQQVVRGDSAAYFCASSPLRGMVEVSVDGYTFGSGTRLTVV.

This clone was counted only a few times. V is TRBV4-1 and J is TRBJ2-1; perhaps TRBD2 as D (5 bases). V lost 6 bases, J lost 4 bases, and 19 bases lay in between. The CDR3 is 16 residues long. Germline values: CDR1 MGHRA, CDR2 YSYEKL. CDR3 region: CASRQTQTRGYNEQFF. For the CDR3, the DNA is TGCGCCAGCAGACAAACGCAGACACGAGGGTACAATGAGCAGTTCTTC.

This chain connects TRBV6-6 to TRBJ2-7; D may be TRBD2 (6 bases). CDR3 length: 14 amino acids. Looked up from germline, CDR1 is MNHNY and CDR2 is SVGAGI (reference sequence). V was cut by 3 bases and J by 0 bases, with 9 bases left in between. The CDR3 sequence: CASSYLSGSYEQYF. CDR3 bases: TGTGCCAGCAGTTATCTTAGCGGCTCCTACGAGCAGTACTTC.

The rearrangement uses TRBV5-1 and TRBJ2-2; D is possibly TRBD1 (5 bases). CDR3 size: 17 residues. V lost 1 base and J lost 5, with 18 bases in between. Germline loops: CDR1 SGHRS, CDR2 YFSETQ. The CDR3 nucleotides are TGCGCCAGCAGCTTGTTCAGGGTCTTAGGAGCGACCGGGGAGCTGTTTTTT. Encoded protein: CASSLFRVLGATGELFF.

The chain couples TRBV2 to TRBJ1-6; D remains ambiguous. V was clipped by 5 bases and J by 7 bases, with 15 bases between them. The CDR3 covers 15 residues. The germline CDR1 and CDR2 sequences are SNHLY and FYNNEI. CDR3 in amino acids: CASSPRRAANSPLHF. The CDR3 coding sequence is TGTGCCAGCAGTCCGAGGAGAGCTGCGAATTCACCCCTCCACTTT.

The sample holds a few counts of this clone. CDR3 protein: CASSRDSVGQYF. CDR3 nucleotides: TGCGCCAGCAGCCGGGACTCCGTGGGGCAGTATTTT. The chain has TRBV5-1 and TRBJ2-3; D perhaps matches TRBD2 (6 bases). The CDR3 is made up of 12 amino acids. The V and J ends lost 4 bases and 11 bases respectively, with 14 bases between them. CDR1 SGHRS and CDR2 YFSETQ come from the germline V gene.

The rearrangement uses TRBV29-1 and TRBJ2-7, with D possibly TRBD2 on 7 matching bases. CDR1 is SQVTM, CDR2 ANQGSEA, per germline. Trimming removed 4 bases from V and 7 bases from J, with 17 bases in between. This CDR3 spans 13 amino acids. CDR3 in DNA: TGCAGCGTTGTGGGGGGGGCCCTGCGGGAGCAGTACTTC. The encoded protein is CSVVGGALREQYF.

The CDR3 DNA sequence: TGTGCCAGCAGCCCCGAGCGGGGTACGCAGTATTTT. It is translated as CASSPERGTQYF. This rearrangement joins TRBV9 to TRBJ2-3; 7 nucleotides align to TRBD2. The junction had 4 bases not matched to a gene; V was cut back by 4 bases and J by 8 bases. CDR3 length: 12 amino acids. Germline CDR1 reads SGDLS; CDR2 reads YYNGEE.

The CDR3 protein is CASSSRTETYEQYF. The CDR3 bases are TGTGCCAGCAGCTCCCGGACAGAAACCTACGAGCAGTACTTC. This chain joins TRBV7-2 and TRBJ2-7; D may be TRBD1 (6 bases). Per the germline V gene, CDR1 is SGHTA and CDR2 is FQGNSA. Trimming took 4 bases from V and 2 from J, leaving 12 bases between them. The CDR3 totals 14 residues.

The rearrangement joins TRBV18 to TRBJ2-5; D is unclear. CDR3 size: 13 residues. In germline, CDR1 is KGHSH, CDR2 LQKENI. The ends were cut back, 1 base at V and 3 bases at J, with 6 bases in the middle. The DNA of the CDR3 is TGTGCCAGCTCACCACTTCTAGAAGAGACCCAGTACTTC. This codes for CASSPLLEETQYF.

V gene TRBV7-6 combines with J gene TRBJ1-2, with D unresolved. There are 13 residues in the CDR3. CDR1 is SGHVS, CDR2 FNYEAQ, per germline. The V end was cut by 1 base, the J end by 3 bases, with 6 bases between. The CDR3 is CASSLVQDYGYTF. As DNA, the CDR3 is TGTGCCAGCAGCTTAGTTCAGGACTATGGCTACACCTTC.

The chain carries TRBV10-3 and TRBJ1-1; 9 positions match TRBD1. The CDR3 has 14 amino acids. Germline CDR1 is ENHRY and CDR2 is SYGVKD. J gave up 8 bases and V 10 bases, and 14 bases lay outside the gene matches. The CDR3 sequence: CATGQGSRNVEAFF. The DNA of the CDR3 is TGTGCCACAGGACAGGGGAGCAGAAATGTCGAAGCTTTCTTT.

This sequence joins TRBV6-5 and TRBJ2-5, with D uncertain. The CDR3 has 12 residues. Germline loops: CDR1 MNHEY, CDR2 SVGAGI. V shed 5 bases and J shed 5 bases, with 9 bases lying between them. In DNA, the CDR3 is TGTGCCAGCAGTGATTTTCGGGAGACCCAGTACTTC. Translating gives CASSDFRETQYF.

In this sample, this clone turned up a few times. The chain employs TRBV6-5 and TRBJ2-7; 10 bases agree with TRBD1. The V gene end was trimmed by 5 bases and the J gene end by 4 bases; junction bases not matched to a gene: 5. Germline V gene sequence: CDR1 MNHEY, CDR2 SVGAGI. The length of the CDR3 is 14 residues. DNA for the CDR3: TGTGCCAGCAGTACATGGACAGGGGGATACGAGCAGTACTTC. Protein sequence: CASSTWTGGYEQYF.

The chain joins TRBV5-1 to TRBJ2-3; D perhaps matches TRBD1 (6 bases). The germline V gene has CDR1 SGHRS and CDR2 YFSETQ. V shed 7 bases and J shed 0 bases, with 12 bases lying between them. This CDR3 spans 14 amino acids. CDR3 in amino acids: CASLRGGSTDTQYF. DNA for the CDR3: TGCGCCAGCCTCCGTGGGGGCAGCACAGATACGCAGTATTTT.